This T cell receptor (beta chain) was retrieved from a study of cytomegalovirus exposure and HLA in healthy donors. Trimming took off 5 bases at V and 3 bases at J, with 15 bases between the two ends. This CDR3 has 15 amino acids. Germline lookup yields CDR1 SNHLY and CDR2 FYNNEI. Study conclusions and caveats: The classifier reportedly diagnosed cytomegalovirus status with high sensitivity and specificity. There were some public TCRs occurring in many donors, but most TCR sequences were rare. It was found in a later analysis that first-cohort TCR clusters tended to co-occur in the 100 to 150 validation repertoires.

Separate from the roughly 700-subject first cohort was the approximately 120-subject validation cohort, to which the donors belonged. As regards this clone: What it recognizes is unknown.

Clones were sequenced by immunoSEQ multiplex PCR, and TCRdb holds only the in-frame ones, with some missing. The sample records hundreds of thousands of clones, 80% to 90% being singletons. Sequencing used PBMCs. The chain links TRBV2 to TRBJ2-3, with D maybe TRBD1 (5 bases). The clonotype was recovered from a woman under 30 in good health and CMV-seronegative. In DNA, the CDR3 is TGTGCCAGCAGTTCCACAGGAGTTGAAACAGATACGCAGTATTTT. It yields the protein CASSSTGVETDTQYF.